A selection of T cell receptor beta chains follows, all from one sample in a study of blood T cells in healthy people across ages. MiXCR, run by TCRdb on the 5' RACE reads, gives a single entry per CDR3 protein. The sample holds about 570,000 distinct CDR3 sequences; around 27% are singletons and the top ten take about 3.9%. A further study also used this sample, focusing on T cells of mothers and their children.

Material: blood. The receptors derive from a boy aged 2 to 10 in good health. The CDR3 runs from the conserved cysteine through the conserved F or W. A D gene is named only where the DNA matches it firmly. Clone size is given for some rows only: seen once, a few or many times, or a class if the clone is expanded.

TRBJ1-2,NA,TRBV20-1,NA,CSASLWGNYGYTF,TGCAGTGCTAGTTTGTGGGGGAACTATGGCTACACCTTC
TRBJ2-5,NA,TRBV5-1,few,CASSLEGTGRETQYF,TGCGCCAGCAGCTTGGAAGGGACGGGCCGGGAGACCCAGTACTTC
TRBJ2-3,NA,TRBV12-3/TRBV12-4,NA,CASSRYGTQYF,TGTGCCAGCAGCCGGTATGGTACGCAGTATTTT
TRBJ2-7,TRBD1,TRBV7-2,NA,CASSFYRGLSYEQYF,TGTGCCAGCAGCTTCTACAGGGGGCTCTCCTACGAGCAGTACTTC
TRBJ2-5,NA,TRBV28,few,CASQRDTPEETQYF,TGTGCCAGCCAGCGGGACACACCAGAAGAGACCCAGTACTTC
TRBJ2-5,TRBD2,TRBV3-1,NA,CASSQGDAGGDQETQYF,TGTGCCAGCAGCCAAGGGGATGCGGGAGGGGACCAAGAGACCCAGTACTTC
TRBJ2-1,NA,TRBV20-1,NA,CSAGRSYNEQFF,TGCAGTGCTGGCCGCTCCTACAATGAGCAGTTCTTC
TRBJ2-5,NA,TRBV27,few,CASSRVDQETQYF,TGTGCCAGCAGCAGGGTCGACCAAGAGACCCAGTACTTC
TRBJ2-3,NA,TRBV7-9,few,CASSLVLASDTQYF,TGTGCCAGCAGCTTAGTATTAGCATCGGATACGCAGTATTTT
TRBJ2-5,NA,TRBV3-1,few,CASSQESSGTQETQYF,TGTGCCAGCAGCCAAGAATCGTCAGGGACCCAAGAGACCCAGTACTTC
TRBJ2-7,NA,TRBV21-1,few,CASSKVASGKISYEQYF,TGTGCCAGCAGCAAAGTGGCCAGCGGGAAGATCTCCTACGAGCAGTACTTC
TRBJ2-5,TRBD1,TRBV5-1,few,CASSTGARQETQYF,TGCGCCAGCAGCACAGGGGCCAGACAAGAGACCCAGTACTTC
TRBJ1-2,NA,TRBV3-1,few,CANSQEFVAGDGHTF,TGTGCCAACAGCCAAGAGTTCGTTGCAGGGGATGGCCACACCTTC
TRBJ2-2,TRBD2,TRBV7-9,NA,CASSEQRASGKTGELFF,TGTGCCAGCAGCGAACAGAGGGCTAGCGGGAAAACCGGGGAGCTGTTTTTT
TRBJ2-3,TRBD2,TRBV11-1,few,CASSLVRLRAGGPSGDTQYF,TGTGCCAGCAGCTTGGTGCGTCTGAGAGCGGGGGGGCCCTCGGGGGATACGCAGTATTTT
TRBJ2-1,NA,TRBV7-2,NA,CASSSYQGSFDEQFF,TGTGCCAGCAGCTCTTACCAGGGGTCGTTCGATGAGCAGTTCTTC
TRBJ2-7,TRBD2,TRBV5-6,few,CASSRLAGELEQYF,TGTGCCAGCAGCCGACTAGCGGGGGAGTTGGAGCAGTACTTC
TRBJ1-1,TRBD1,TRBV3-1,few,CASSRQGTGAFF,TGTGCCAGCAGCAGACAGGGGACGGGAGCTTTCTTT
TRBJ1-3,NA,TRBV10-3,few,CAISESPQGGNTIYF,TGTGCCATCAGTGAGTCACCCCAGGGCGGAAACACCATATATTTT
TRBJ2-5,NA,TRBV5-5,NA,CASSLYISADQETQYF,TGTGCCAGCAGCTTGTACATTTCGGCGGATCAAGAGACCCAGTACTTC
TRBJ2-7,TRBD2,TRBV4-3,NA,CASSQALAGGFYEQYF,TGCGCCAGCAGCCAAGCCTTAGCGGGAGGGTTTTACGAACAGTACTTC
TRBJ2-5,NA,TRBV5-1,NA,CASSPDSTAWAQYF,TGCGCCAGCAGCCCGGACAGTACGGCTTGGGCCCAGTACTTC
TRBJ2-7,NA,TRBV6-6,NA,CAGGEAVLYEQYF,TGTGCCGGCGGGGAAGCCGTCCTCTACGAGCAGTACTTC
TRBJ2-7,TRBD1,TRBV20-1,NA,CSAEDRGIDEQYF,TGTAGTGCCGAAGACAGGGGGATCGACGAGCAGTACTTC
TRBJ2-1,NA,TRBV5-4,NA,CASSLAEAPNEQFF,TGTGCCAGCAGCTTGGCCGAGGCGCCGAATGAGCAGTTCTTC
TRBJ1-4,TRBD1,TRBV6-1,NA,CASSAVPGQGGEKLFF,TGTGCCAGCAGTGCTGTGCCGGGACAGGGAGGTGAAAAACTGTTTTTT
TRBJ1-4,NA,TRBV29-1,NA,CSVEQGGEKLFF,TGCAGCGTTGAACAGGGTGGTGAAAAACTGTTTTTT
TRBJ1-5,TRBD1,TRBV6-6,NA,CASSPGTAVNQPQHF,TGTGCCAGCAGCCCCGGGACAGCGGTAAATCAGCCCCAGCATTTT
TRBJ2-5,TRBD1,TRBV15,many,CATSVYTGGATETQYF,TGTGCCACCAGCGTATACACAGGGGGCGCGACGGAGACCCAGTACTTC
TRBJ2-7,TRBD1,TRBV6-6,NA,CASSYVQGAGEQYF,TGTGCCAGCAGTTACGTACAGGGGGCAGGTGAGCAGTACTTC
TRBJ2-5,TRBD2,TRBV10-2,many,CASSAASGQETQYF,TGCGCCAGCAGTGCGGCTAGCGGACAAGAGACCCAGTACTTC
TRBJ2-7,TRBD2,TRBV7-9,few,CASSRVTSGYEQYF,TGTGCCAGCAGCCGGGTGACTAGCGGGTACGAGCAGTACTTC
TRBJ2-2,NA,TRBV24-1,NA,CATRDLTGELFF,TGTGCCACCCGGGACCTCACCGGGGAGCTGTTTTTT
TRBJ1-2,NA,TRBV4-3,NA,CASSQVGRSDYGYTF,TGCGCCAGCAGCCAAGTCGGCCGGTCAGACTATGGCTACACCTTC
TRBJ2-5,TRBD2,TRBV20-1,NA,CSARVAGVQETQYF,TGCAGTGCTAGAGTAGCGGGAGTTCAAGAGACCCAGTACTTC